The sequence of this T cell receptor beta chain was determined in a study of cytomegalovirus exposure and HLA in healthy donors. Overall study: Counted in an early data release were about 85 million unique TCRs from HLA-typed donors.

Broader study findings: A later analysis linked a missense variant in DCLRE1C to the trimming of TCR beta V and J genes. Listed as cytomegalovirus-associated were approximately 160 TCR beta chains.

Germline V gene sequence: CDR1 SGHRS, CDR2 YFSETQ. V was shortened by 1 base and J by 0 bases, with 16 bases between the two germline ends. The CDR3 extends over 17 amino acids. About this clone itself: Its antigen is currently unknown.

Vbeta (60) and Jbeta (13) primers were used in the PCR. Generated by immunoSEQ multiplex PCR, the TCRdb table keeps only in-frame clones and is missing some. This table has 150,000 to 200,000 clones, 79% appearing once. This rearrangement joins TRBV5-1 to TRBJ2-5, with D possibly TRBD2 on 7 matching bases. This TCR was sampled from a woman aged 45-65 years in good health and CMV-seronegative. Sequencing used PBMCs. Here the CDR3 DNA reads TGCGCCAGCAGCTTGACTAAAGGGGGAGGGTACCAAGAGACCCAGTACTTC. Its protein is CASSLTKGGGYQETQYF. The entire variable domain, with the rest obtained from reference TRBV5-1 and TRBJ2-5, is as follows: KAGVTQTPRYLIKTRGQQVTLSCSPISGHRSVSWYQQTPGQGLQFLFEYFSETQRNKGNFPGRFSGRQFSNSRSEMNVSTLELGDSALYLCASSLTKGGGYQETQYFGPGTRLLVL.